One T cell receptor (beta chain) is described in this entry. As handled by the study authors: For nucleated cells, counts were estimated from reference gene primer amplification. Profiling relied on immunoSEQ multiplex PCR, and the TCRdb table lists in-frame clones only, not all of them. Clonal size and the V and J genes are those of that table, whereas D and trimming came from the DNA. The sample contains 200,000 to 250,000 clones, about 86% of which appear only once. The data are from a study of blood T cell repertoires in COVID-19. Germline assignment: CDR1 SNHLY and CDR2 FYNNEI. Trimming took 9 bases from V and 11 from J, leaving 22 bases between them. This CDR3 is built from 13 residues.

The sample comprised peripheral blood. The receptor's source is a woman aged 30 to 39 who had recovered from COVID-19. The chain links TRBV2 to TRBJ1-1, with a weak D call TRBD1 (5 bases). The DNA for the CDR3 is TGTGCCAGAGGGCAAGGGGTCACCTCTCGGGCTTTCTTT. It codes for CARGQGVTSRAFF. The full variable domain, its missing parts supplied by reference TRBV2 and TRBJ1-1, is EPEVTQTPSHQVTQMGQEVILRCVPISNHLYFYWYRQILGQKVEFLVSFYNNEISEKSEIFDDQFSVERPDGSNFTLKIRSTKLEDSAMYFCARGQGVTSRAFFGQGTRLTVV.